The 31 T cell receptor beta chains reported below all come from one sample, sequenced in a study of T cell responses to AZD1222 COVID-19 vaccine. The table came from immunoSEQ multiplex PCR; TCRdb's copy has only in-frame clones and leaves some out. The sample comprises 100,000 to 150,000 clones, around 91% of which are singletons, and nearly 4.5% rests with the top ten. The sample here was peripheral blood, taken on day 0 of MenACWY control vaccination. The receptors come from an adult in good health.

This rearrangement joins TRBV2 to TRBJ1-2; TRBD1 might be the D (5 bases). The CDR3 loop spans 15 amino acids. Germline loops: CDR1 SNHLY, CDR2 FYNNEI. V dropped 2 bases and J dropped 7 bases, with 17 bases sitting between them. This chain's CDR3 is CASSERDSPMRGYTF. The CDR3 DNA sequence: TGTGCCAGCAGTGAAAGGGACTCCCCAATGCGTGGCTACACCTTC.

The table lists this clone with a few counts. The chain employs TRBV2 and TRBJ2-7; TRBD2 aligns across 8 bases. J gave up 3 bases and V 10 bases, and 8 bases lay outside the gene matches. The germline CDR1 and CDR2 sequences are SNHLY and FYNNEI. The CDR3 spans 13 residues. The CDR3 nucleotides read TGTGCCAACCTCGGGACTAGAGACTACGAGCAGTACTTC. The encoded protein is CANLGTRDYEQYF.

This clone was picked up a small number of times. The chain recombines TRBV25-1 with TRBJ2-1, with D uncertain. This CDR3 has 13 amino acids. With 0 bases removed from V and 6 bases from J, the gap between germline ends came to 6 bases. The germline V gene encodes CDR1 MGHDK and CDR2 SYGVNS. CDR3 sequence reads: CASSEYVGNEQFF. The CDR3 bases are TGTGCCAGCAGTGAATATGTCGGCAATGAGCAGTTCTTC. The entire variable domain, with the rest obtained from reference TRBV25-1 and TRBJ2-1, is as follows: EADIYQTPRYLVIGTGKKITLECSQTMGHDKMYWYQQDPGMELHLIHYSYGVNSTEKGDLSSESTVSRIRTEHFPLTLESARPSHTSQYLCASSEYVGNEQFFGPGTRLTVL.

This rearrangement joins TRBV6-5 to TRBJ1-1; TRBD1 matches 9 bases. This CDR3 contains 13 residues. The V segment lost 7 bases and the J segment 3 bases; nucleotides outside the gene matches: 3. Germline CDR1 reads MNHEY; CDR2 reads SVGAGI. The CDR3 here is CASMRTGDTEAFF. The CDR3 nucleotides read TGTGCCAGCATGAGGACAGGGGACACTGAAGCTTTCTTT.

CDR3 sequence: CASSYSIRTAEAFF. The CDR3 DNA sequence: TGTGCCAGCAGTTACTCGATTAGGACCGCGGAAGCTTTCTTT. The chain recombines TRBV6-5 with TRBJ1-1; unclear D gene. The V gene lost 0 bases and the J gene lost 8 bases, with 13 bases spanning the gap. The CDR3 consists of 14 residues. Germline V lookup: CDR1 MNHEY, CDR2 SVGAGI.

This sequence joins TRBV19 and TRBJ2-3; 14 bases are shared with TRBD2. Germline assignment: CDR1 LNHDA and CDR2 SQIVND (reference sequence). This CDR3 is built from 20 residues. After removal of 4 bases from V and 2 bases from J, the junction contained 14 bases not matched to a gene. The CDR3 loop reads CASSRYTSGLAGAITDTQYF. The CDR3 DNA reads TGTGCCAGTAGTAGGTACACATCGGGACTAGCGGGAGCCATCACAGATACGCAGTATTTT.

The V call is TRBV20-1, the J call TRBJ1-6; D ambiguous. Looked up from germline, CDR1 is DFQATT and CDR2 is SNEGSKA (reference sequence). The V end lost 3 bases, the J end lost 0 bases, and 12 bases lay between the germline ends. This CDR3 region has 16 residues. CDR3 sequence (DNA): TGCAGTGCTAGTCCTGAGCCCCTCTCCTATAATTCACCCCTCCACTTT. Translation: CSASPEPLSYNSPLHF.

The rearrangement joins TRBV29-1 to TRBJ1-1; D gene unclear. The CDR3 consists of 14 residues. Germline CDR1 reads SQVTM; CDR2 reads ANQGSEA. Trimming removed 5 bases at V and 4 bases at J, with 17 bases between. In nucleotides, the CDR3 is TGCAGCGTTCCTCCCAGTAGGGCCAGCACTGAAGCTTTCTTT. Protein sequence: CSVPPSRASTEAFF.

This chain connects TRBV3-1 (or the pseudogene TRBV3-2) to TRBJ1-2; the D gene is possibly TRBD1 (5 bases). Trimming took off 3 bases at V and 8 bases at J, with 13 bases between the two ends. The CDR3 loop spans 13 amino acids. Germline loops: CDR1 LGHDT, CDR2 YNNKEL (reference sequence). Here the CDR3 reads CASSHRDPRGYTF. The CDR3 DNA follows: TGTGCCAGCAGCCATCGGGACCCTCGGGGCTACACCTTC.

The chain has TRBV7-2 and TRBJ2-3; TRBD1 might be the D (6 bases). CDR1 and CDR2 (germline): SGHTA, FQGNSA. This CDR3 contains 16 residues. V was trimmed by 4 bases and J by 9 bases, leaving 23 bases between them. The CDR3 DNA follows: TGTGCCAGCAGCTCACCTTTGGACAGAGGGTCCTGGACGCAGTATTTT. This gives the protein CASSSPLDRGSWTQYF.

The V and J genes are TRBV7-6 and TRBJ2-2, with 8 bases identical to TRBD2. CDR1 is SGHVS, CDR2 FNYEAQ, per germline. The CDR3 has 16 amino acids. Trimming at V came to 2 bases and at J to 4 bases, leaving 6 bases not matched to a gene. The CDR3 loop is CASSLTGLDPTGELFF. CDR3 coding DNA: TGTGCCAGCAGCTTAACGGGACTAGATCCCACCGGGGAGCTGTTTTTT.

This clone was seen more than once but under ten times. The chain combines TRBV7-6 with TRBJ1-1; no reliable D call. The CDR3 is 13 amino acids. Trimming shortened V by 7 bases and J by 1 base, and 10 bases separated the two germline ends. The germline CDR1 and CDR2 sequences are SGHVS and FNYEAQ. In nucleotides, the CDR3 is TGTGCCAGCAATTGGGGTGGGAACACTGAAGCTTTCTTT. Translation: CASNWGGNTEAFF.

The V call is TRBV30, the J call TRBJ1-5; D not certain. V was clipped by 2 bases and J by 7 bases, with 12 bases between them. This CDR3 has 13 amino acids. CDR1 GTSNPN and CDR2 SVGIG come from the germline V gene (reference sequence). The chain's CDR3 is CAWSPSGFQPQHF. CDR3 DNA: TGTGCCTGGAGTCCCAGCGGGTTCCAGCCCCAGCATTTT.

The rearrangement joins TRBV24-1 to TRBJ1-2; no clear D gene. Germline assignment: CDR1 KGHDR and CDR2 SFDVKD. The CDR3 sequence is 14 residues long. V was shortened by 4 bases and J by 4 bases, with 12 bases between the two germline ends. CDR3 amino acids: CATSDPASTYGYTF. For the CDR3, the DNA is TGTGCCACCAGTGACCCTGCCAGCACCTATGGCTACACCTTC.

The gene calls are TRBV28 and TRBJ2-3; D is possibly TRBD1 or TRBD2 (5 bases each). The ends were cut back, 11 bases at V and 2 bases at J, with 11 bases in the middle. This CDR3 comprises 12 residues. Looked up from germline, CDR1 is MDHEN and CDR2 is SYDVKM. The chain's CDR3 is CAGQGVTDTQYF. CDR3 coding DNA: TGTGCCGGCCAGGGAGTCACAGATACGCAGTATTTT.

V gene TRBV18 combines with J gene TRBJ1-1; D perhaps matches TRBD1 (5 bases). Germline V lookup: CDR1 KGHSH, CDR2 LQKENI. The V gene lost 1 base and the J gene lost 1 base, with 10 bases spanning the gap. This CDR3 comprises 15 residues. CDR3 coding DNA: TGTGCCAGCTCACCACAGCCGGGGGGGAACACTGAAGCTTTCTTT. The encoded protein is CASSPQPGGNTEAFF.

This clone was detected only once. The chain links TRBV6-5 to TRBJ2-5, with 10 positions matching TRBD1. Trimming removed 4 bases from V and 4 bases from J; junction bases left unmatched: 6. Germline CDR1 MNHEY, CDR2 SVGAGI. The CDR3 has 15 residues. The CDR3 protein is CASSSDRGHGETQYF. The CDR3 DNA reads TGTGCCAGCAGTTCCGACAGGGGGCATGGAGAGACCCAGTACTTC.

The rearrangement uses TRBV2 and TRBJ2-5; unclear D gene. V lost 4 bases and J 7 bases, leaving 10 bases between the germline ends. CDR3 size: 12 residues. Germline values: CDR1 SNHLY, CDR2 FYNNEI. CDR3 region: CASSGVGATQYF. The DNA for the CDR3 is TGTGCCAGCAGTGGGGTCGGCGCGACCCAGTACTTC.

The chain recombines TRBV4-3 with TRBJ2-1, with 10 positions matching TRBD2. Trimming took 3 bases from V and 8 from J; bases not matched to a gene: 10. CDR3 length: 16 amino acids. Germline V gene sequence: CDR1 LGHNA, CDR2 YSLEER. CDR3 protein: CASSQQAGGHSDEQFF. The DNA of the CDR3 is TGCGCCAGCAGCCAGCAAGCGGGGGGGCATTCCGATGAGCAGTTCTTC.

The V gene is TRBV4-3, the J gene TRBJ2-3; D perhaps matches TRBD1 (5 bases). With 1 base removed from V and 2 bases from J, the gap between germline ends came to 10 bases. The CDR3 runs 15 residues. The germline V gene has CDR1 LGHNA and CDR2 YSLEER. The CDR3 DNA reads TGCGCCAGCAGCCAAGGTGTCAGGGTCACAGATACGCAGTATTTT. Its translation: CASSQGVRVTDTQYF.

This clone was counted only a few times. The chain carries TRBV7-9 and TRBJ2-3, with D unclear. The CDR3 is made up of 16 amino acids. Germline lookup yields CDR1 SEHNR and CDR2 FQNEAQ (reference sequence). Trimming left V 1 base short and J 0 bases short, with 11 bases between. The CDR3 DNA sequence: TGTGCCAGCAGCTTAGACCTAGAGGTTAGCACAGATACGCAGTATTTT. This gives the protein CASSLDLEVSTDTQYF.

DNA of the CDR3: TGTGCCAGCAGCCCCGGACTGCTAGCGGGAGACTACAATGAGCAGTTCTTC. The encoded protein is CASSPGLLAGDYNEQFF. This chain joins TRBV7-9 and TRBJ2-1, with 10 bases that match TRBD2. The CDR3 totals 17 residues. Germline V gives CDR1 SEHNR, CDR2 FQNEAQ (reference sequence). The V and J ends lost 5 bases and 3 bases, in that order; junction bases with no gene match: 10.

The genes are TRBV9 and TRBJ2-1; D may correspond to TRBD1 or TRBD2 (7 bases each). V was shortened by 0 bases and J by 6 bases, with 16 bases between the two germline ends. This CDR3 has 16 amino acids. Per the germline V gene, CDR1 is SGDLS and CDR2 is YYNGEE. CDR3 protein: CASSVEGAGRVNEQFF. In DNA, the CDR3 is TGTGCCAGCAGCGTAGAGGGGGCGGGGAGGGTCAATGAGCAGTTCTTC.

The CDR3 nucleotides read TGTGCCAGCAGCCAACATCCCGGACAAATCGAAGCTTTCTTT. Translation: CASSQHPGQIEAFF. This rearrangement joins TRBV3-1 (or the pseudogene TRBV3-2) to TRBJ1-1; a weak D match, TRBD1 (5 bases). The germline V and J ends were trimmed by 2 bases and 8 bases, with 15 bases remaining between them. The length of the CDR3 is 14 residues. The germline V gene has CDR1 LGHDT and CDR2 YNNKEL (reference sequence).

J is TRBJ1-1 and V is TRBV9, with a possible D match to TRBD1 (5 bases). Trimming removed 3 bases at V and 5 bases at J, with 8 bases between. Germline CDR1 is SGDLS and CDR2 is YYNGEE. The length of the CDR3 is 12 residues. CDR3 loop: CASSEGETEAFF. Here the CDR3 DNA reads TGTGCCAGCAGCGAAGGGGAAACTGAAGCTTTCTTT.

This sequence joins TRBV6-5 and TRBJ1-6; a possible D gene is TRBD1 (6 bases). Looked up from germline, CDR1 is MNHEY and CDR2 is SVGAGI. CDR3 length: 14 amino acids. Trimming pared 7 bases from V and 5 bases from J, leaving 12 bases between. The CDR3 is CASNRDIDNSPLHF. The DNA of the CDR3 is TGTGCCAGCAACAGGGACATAGATAATTCACCCCTCCACTTT.

This chain connects TRBV6-5 to TRBJ1-1; 10 bases align to TRBD1. Germline CDR1 MNHEY, CDR2 SVGAGI. Germline trimming cut 4 bases from V and 5 bases from J; bases unmatched to any gene: 10. The CDR3 is made up of 16 amino acids. CDR3 sequence reads: CASSSGTGASRTEAFF. The CDR3 coding sequence is TGTGCCAGCAGTTCCGGGACAGGGGCCTCTAGGACTGAAGCTTTCTTT.

The gene calls are TRBV14 and TRBJ2-3; no definite D call. The CDR3 has 16 amino acids. The germline V gene has CDR1 SGHDN and CDR2 FVKESK. Trimming cost V 1 base and J 1 base, with 12 bases left between them. The CDR3, as DNA: TGTGCCAGCAGCCAAGTAGGTCCGACGGGCACAGATACGCAGTATTTT. It codes for CASSQVGPTGTDTQYF.

This rearrangement joins TRBV5-1 to TRBJ2-5; 8 bases are shared with TRBD1. Trimming took 4 bases from V and 4 from J; bases not matched to a gene: 9. The germline gives CDR1 SGHRS, CDR2 YFSETQ. The CDR3 has 15 amino acids. CDR3 amino acids: CASSTRQGNGETQYF. The CDR3 region has the DNA TGCGCCAGCAGCACCAGACAGGGGAACGGAGAGACCCAGTACTTC. The full variable domain, in which reference TRBV5-1 and TRBJ2-5 provide the parts outside the CDR3, is KAGVTQTPRYLIKTRGQQVTLSCSPISGHRSVSWYQQTPGQGLQFLFEYFSETQRNKGNFPGRFSGRQFSNSRSEMNVSTLELGDSALYLCASSTRQGNGETQYFGPGTRLLVL.

The chain links TRBV4-1 to TRBJ2-3; D is unresolved. V was cut by 0 bases and J by 2 bases, with 15 bases left in between. Germline V CDR1 and CDR2: MGHRA, YSYEKL. CDR3 size: 17 residues. The DNA for the CDR3 is TGCGCCAGCAGCCAAGATCCCACCACAAGTGACACAGATACGCAGTATTTT. Encoded protein: CASSQDPTTSDTDTQYF.

V is TRBV12-2 and J is TRBJ1-4; the tabulated D call, TRBD1, remains unverified against the DNA. TRBV12-2 is reported as a pseudogene. This CDR3 is built from 15 residues. CDR3 sequence reads: CASRLADRGNEKLFF. The CDR3 nucleotides read TGTGCAAGTCGCTTAGCGGACAGGGGTAATGAAAAACTGTTTTTT.